The following is a TCR beta chain sequence with its context. By share, this clonotype ranks as medium-sized (0.01 to 0.1%). The specificity of this receptor is unknown. Base quality data are lacking; no much larger clone is found one base away. Libraries of naive CD8 T cells were built from approximately 20,000 to 980,000 sorted cells, with 10%, 30% or 50% of the purified RNA used. On a BD FACSAria II, naive CD8 T cells were FACS-sorted as CD8+CD4-CCR7+CD45RA+ and collected into RLT Plus buffer. More than 8 TCR copies' worth of Jurkat RNA were spiked into 20,000-1,000,000 naive CD8 T cell samples to test detection sensitivity. Enrichment of CD8 T cells was performed with RosetteSep CD8+ T Cell Enrichment Cocktail and Ficoll-Paque, after which ACK red cell lysis was carried out. These data come from a study of molecular identifiers for immune sequencing clone quantification (dated by TCRdb to the late 2010s). Broadly, across the study: For a replicate experiment, RNA from around 20,000 or 100,000 naive CD8 T cells was divided into five aliquots, of which four were sequenced. CD8 T cells were used in a methods study to benchmark molecular-identifier clustering-based TCR repertoire sequencing (MIDCIRS) and TCR RNA copy counting.

V is reduced by 0 bases and J by 7 bases, leaving a spacing of 16 bases between them. The CDR3 goes from the cysteine to the phenylalanine over 15 residues. CDR3 DNA is the only sequence kept; it has 45 bases, read in frame from the first base. CDR1 and CDR2, looked up from the germline V gene, are LGHNA and YSLEER. Library creation used PCR. Sequenced using an Illumina HiSeq 4000. Bulk TCR libraries were prepared as previously described, using TCR primers listed in Table S5. The Qiagen AllPrep DNA/RNA kit was used to purify total RNA. Before any analysis, reads coming from multiple sequencing runs of the same library were combined into one pool. Per the authors' processing: Only reads with exact TCR constant sequence were kept, trimmed to 150 nt, and grouped by their 12-nt molecular barcodes. Reads in each barcode group were sub-clustered using a 15% Levenshtein threshold, and a quality-weighted consensus sequence was built for each RNA molecule. Non-functional sequences were excluded, and lower-count sequences lying one edit away from another sequence were also excluded. On the basis of fitting two negative binomial distributions, barcode sub-clusters with fewer than 20% of the maximum read count were discarded. TCRdb reran the public reads through fastp at Q25 and MiXCR, keeping productive beta chains. Identical CDR3 protein sequences are pooled into one entry, listed with their most common genes and DNA. The V and J calls, along with clone size, are taken from TCRdb and not from the paper's own processing. The sample data list 12,000 or so distinct CDR3 sequences, and 15% to 20% of these were observed just once. In total, the top ten clones hold over 1.2% of the sample.

Broad study findings and their caveats: When barcode sub-clustering was omitted, TCR diversity was inflated by chimeric consensus sequences, with chimeras reaching as high as 47%. Modeling indicated 2.5 to 3.5 TCR RNA copies recovered per cell, compared with 9.5 to 10 by digital PCR, which implies a capture efficiency of approximately 30%. In CMV-specific effector cells, clones with more than 20 RNA copies contained over 97% of molecules, whereas in naive cells such clones contained under 1% of molecules. Naive libraries contained spiked-in Jurkat TCR RNA (approximately nine copies' worth), which is not part of the donor repertoire. Spiked-in Jurkat TCR RNA equivalent to a single cell was reported to be detectable even among 750,000 to 1,000,000 naive CD8 T cells. The sizes of highly expanded clones could end up underestimated when identical TCR molecules share a barcode.

Input material: naive CD8+ T cells from blood, with Jurkat cell RNA spiked in. Explained via the paper, the cell subset or site label denotes: FACS-sorted CD8+CD4-CCR7+CD45RA+ naive T cells. Recombination connected TRBV4-3 to TRBJ2-7, and TRBD1 may be the D gene, going by 6 matching bases. This sequence was found in a human donor in good health. Some libraries in this study had Jurkat cell RNA spiked in. CDR3 reads: CASSQERGLIYEQYF. In nucleotides, the sequence is TGCGCCAGCAGCCAAGAAAGGGGGTTGATTTATGAGCAGTACTTC.